What follows is one T cell receptor (beta chain) and its context. This clonotype was detected ten times or more. The antigen it binds to is not known. The record has no base qualities; no much larger clone is one base away. The data were taken from a study of neurological immune-mediated disorders (dated by TCRdb to the late 2010s). Describing the broader study: Among the approximately 34 multiple sclerosis patients, relapsing-remitting MS was present in roughly 30 and secondary progressive MS was present in 3. The roughly 99 TCR-beta libraries covered PBMC samples along with longitudinal samples, technical triplicates, and paired sorted CD4+ and CD8+ T-cell subsets. Peripheral blood TCR-beta repertoires from HTLV-I-associated myelopathy (HAM/TSP) patients, multiple sclerosis patients and healthy controls were compared by UMI-based sequencing. Of the approximately 68 subjects in the cohort, some 15 were HAM/TSP patients, approximately 35 were multiple sclerosis patients, and about 20 were healthy controls.

Study-level results and caveats: No identical CDR3 amino acid sequences were found to be shared among expanded clones across subjects, suggesting that TCR-beta repertoires were private in all groups. In phylogenetic analysis, the repertoires of 18 of 34 MS patients grouped into a cluster of related CDR3 sequences, which suggests a possible signature at the repertoire level. TCR clonal expansion was highest in HAM/TSP patients and lowest in MS patients, with MS patients falling below even healthy controls. No clinical or MRI features were associated with the MS cluster, and the authors said that larger cohorts are needed.

To synthesize cDNA, template-switch 5'RACE was performed with a primer carrying a 10-nucleotide random unique molecular identifier so that each TCR transcript was tagged. Over 170 million TCR-beta sequences, covering 15-18 subjects, were produced in each sequencing run. The RNeasy kit was used to extract total RNA. The KAPA Real-time Library Amplification kit was used to amplify TCR-beta VDJ regions with primers targeting the TCR constant region and the 5'RACE anchor. A first PCR added sample indexes and Illumina adaptors, and a second PCR then raised library yield. After purification with Ampure beads, the TCR product of roughly 650 bp was size-selected on a 2% E-gel SizeSelection system. Before pooling, library quality was assessed on a Bioanalyzer, concentration was determined with Qubit, and library quantification was performed with the Kapa Library Quantification kit. Libraries were sequenced paired-end 2 x 150 bp on an Illumina HiSeq 2500. To increase sequence diversity, roughly 24-32% phiX was spiked into each library pool. Processing in the source paper ran as follows. Quality-filtered reads were processed with the UMI-based MiGEC pipeline, and over 85% of raw TCR sequences were removed by the MiGEC pipeline during error correction. VDJ genes were aligned to IMGT germline references, and clonotypes were defined by unique CDR3 amino acid sequence plus V-J genes. Clonal expansion, Shannon diversity, and CDR3 relatedness (CalcPairwiseDistances, ClusterSamples) were evaluated with VDJtools, and phylogenetic trees were built with CLCbio workbench. A clone was classed as expanded if it had 8 or more unique UMIs, a cutoff based on coefficient-of-variation modelling across technical triplicates. In TCRdb, the public reads were trimmed at Q25 with fastp and aligned with MiXCR, with productive beta chains retained. Identical CDR3 protein sequences are pooled into one entry, listed with their most common genes and DNA. These V and J calls derive from TCRdb rather than the authors' analysis. This sample is represented by 70,000 or so distinct CDR3 sequences; around 5.2% of them were singletons. The ten largest clones add up to approximately 2.8% of the sample.

Unsorted PBMC libraries were generated from 2 million PBMCs stored in RNAlater at -80 °C until RNA extraction. The multiple sclerosis patients were enrolled in a US clinical protocol that used magnetic resonance imaging to evaluate disease progression. Peripheral blood was subjected to Ficoll-Hypaque density gradient centrifugation to isolate PBMCs, which were then cryopreserved in liquid nitrogen. The CDR3 sequence holds 17 residues, the cysteine and phenylalanine included. The read is trimmed to its CDR3 DNA, 51 bases read in frame from base 1. V drops 5 bases and J drops 2 bases, leaving 19 bases in between. The germline V gene encodes CDR1 LNHNV and CDR2 YYDKDF (reference sequence).

This sequence originates from a woman in her twenties or thirties with multiple sclerosis. The chain is encoded by TRBV15 joined to TRBJ1-5; a tentative D call is TRBD1 (5 bases match). The sequenced sample consisted of PBMCs. Read as DNA, the sequence is TGTGCCACCAGCGGGGGTAATACGCATAAGGGCAATCAGCCCCAGCATTTT. This translates into CATSGGNTHKGNQPQHF.